Below, one TCR beta chain is given with its context. Its specificity is unknown. The entry originates in a study of radiation and T cells in renal cell carcinoma. Broader study findings: Dominant CDR3 motifs were more common in irradiated tumors than controls. Only small tumor regions of 0.95 to 1 g were sampled.

Profiling relied on immunoSEQ multiplex PCR, and the TCRdb table lists in-frame clones only, not all of them. The sample includes approximately 25,000 clones, over 50% seen only once; the top ten take roughly 20%. The treatment: treatment-naive control, cytoreductive nephrectomy. Controls included a few female and about 10 male donors, resected 2011 to 2014. After removal of 5 bases from V and 2 bases from J, the junction contained 2 bases not matched to a gene. Looked up from germline, CDR1 is SGHRS and CDR2 is YFSETQ. This CDR3 has 15 residues. The chain uses TRBV5-1 and TRBJ2-2; 11 positions agree with TRBD2. This TCR derives from a human donor with renal cell carcinoma. This sample comprised tumor tissue, obtained from a patient whose treatment was nephrectomy without radiotherapy. CDR3 nucleotide sequence: TGCGCCAGCAGGCTAGCGGGGGGTAACACCGGGGAGCTGTTTTTT. Amino acid sequence: CASRLAGGNTGELFF.